A single sample is the source of the 29 T cell receptor beta chains below, sequenced in a study of shared clonotypes between healthy human individuals. Clones were read by immunoSEQ multiplex PCR, and TCRdb kept only the in-frame ones, dropping some. The sample has over a million clones; approximately 98.5% are singletons. Sequenced input: naive CD4+ T cells sorted from blood. Subset described: CD45RA+ positively selected. These receptors came from a man aged 25 to 40 in good health.

This clone was observed once. The J gene is TRBJ2-2, the V gene TRBV5-4, with TRBD2 matching 15 bases. V gave up 1 base and J gave up 6 bases; unmatched junction bases: 7. Germline CDR1 is SGHNT and CDR2 is YYREEE (reference sequence). This CDR3 spans 18 amino acids. The CDR3 is CASSLPRTSGRGPGELFF. As DNA, the CDR3 is TGTGCCAGCAGCTTGCCGCGGACTAGCGGGAGGGGGCCCGGGGAGCTGTTTTTT.

The chain employs TRBV19 and TRBJ2-3; D unclear. Germline V gene sequence: CDR1 LNHDA, CDR2 SQIVND (reference sequence). CDR3 length equals 15 residues. V was pared by 4 bases and J by 1 base, with 12 bases between. The CDR3 DNA reads as TGTGCCAGTAGTACCGCGAGAGGTCGCACAGATACGCAGTATTTT. Residues: CASSTARGRTDTQYF.

V usage is TRBV9 and J usage is TRBJ2-1, with D uncertain. V was cut by 4 bases and J by 5 bases, with 10 bases left in between. The CDR3 has 13 amino acids. Germline V gene sequence: CDR1 SGDLS, CDR2 YYNGEE. The CDR3 region has the DNA TGTGCCAGCAGCCCGGACGGCCACAATGAGCAGTTCTTC. It specifies CASSPDGHNEQFF.

The rearrangement uses TRBV25-1 and TRBJ2-7, with D possibly TRBD1 on 6 matching bases. Germline V CDR1 and CDR2: MGHDK, SYGVNS. The CDR3 contains 12 residues. V was clipped by 8 bases and J by 5 bases, with 13 bases between them. DNA for the CDR3: TGTGCCAGCGCAGGACAGCCCCACGAGCAGTACTTC. Encoded protein: CASAGQPHEQYF.

V and J are TRBV19 and TRBJ2-1; D perhaps matches TRBD1 (6 bases). Germline-derived CDR1 and CDR2 are LNHDA and SQIVND (reference sequence). CDR3 length: 13 amino acids. The germline V and J ends were trimmed by 3 bases and 8 bases, with 11 bases remaining between them. In DNA, the CDR3 is TGTGCCAGTAGTATCCCAGGGGCTGATGAGCAGTTCTTC. It translates to CASSIPGADEQFF.

The V and J genes are TRBV28 and TRBJ2-2; 8 bases fit TRBD1. With 3 bases clipped from V and 5 bases from J, the junction kept 8 bases outside the gene matches. The CDR3 covers 16 residues. The V gene's germline CDR1 is MDHEN and CDR2 SYDVKM. CDR3 residues: CASSFRQGTGTGELFF. Written as DNA, the CDR3 is TGTGCCAGCAGTTTTCGACAGGGGACGGGGACCGGGGAGCTGTTTTTT.

The chain uses TRBV7-2 and TRBJ1-1; D possibly corresponds to TRBD1 (6 bases). V was pared by 4 bases and J by 1 base, with 10 bases between. Germline V gene sequence: CDR1 SGHTA, CDR2 FQGNSA. The CDR3 covers 14 residues. The CDR3 spells CASSWRGQNTEAFF. The CDR3 DNA is TGTGCCAGCAGCTGGAGGGGACAGAACACTGAAGCTTTCTTT.

The chain is built from TRBV5-4 and TRBJ2-1; D tentatively reads TRBD1 or TRBD2 (5 bases each). Germline loops: CDR1 SGHNT, CDR2 YYREEE (reference sequence). This CDR3 is 14 amino acids long. Trimming took off 1 base at V and 6 bases at J, with 11 bases between the two ends. Here the CDR3 reads CASSLMGPSNEQFF. CDR3 DNA sequence: TGTGCCAGCAGCTTGATGGGACCCAGCAATGAGCAGTTCTTC.

J is TRBJ2-1 and V is TRBV21-1. TRBV21-1 is a recognized pseudogene. CDR3 length: 12 amino acids. CDR3 DNA sequence: TGTGCCAGCAGCAAAGAGGGCGCGGAGTCGTTCTTC. This encodes CASSKEGAESFF.

To note about this clone: Other nucleotide sequences from this sample produce the same CDR3. CDR3 protein: CASSLERASYEQYF. The CDR3 DNA sequence: TGTGCCAGCAGCTTGGAACGGGCCTCCTACGAGCAGTACTTC. V is TRBV5-4 and J is TRBJ2-7; D is uncertain. The V end lost 0 bases, the J end lost 0 bases, and 7 bases lay between the germline ends. Germline CDR1 reads SGHNT; CDR2 reads YYREEE (reference sequence). The CDR3 has 14 residues.

This chain uses TRBV10-1 with TRBJ1-3; perhaps TRBD1 as D (5 bases). Germline CDR1 is WNHNN and CDR2 is SYGVQD (reference sequence). Trimming left V 1 base short and J 10 bases short, with 23 bases between. This CDR3 comprises 17 residues. The CDR3 sequence is CASSEYGGINLETTIYF. Written as DNA, the CDR3 is TGCGCCAGCAGTGAGTACGGGGGGATAAACCTGGAAACAACCATATATTTT.

The chain carries TRBV5-1 and TRBJ2-5, with D tentatively TRBD2 (6 bases). The V end lost 3 bases, the J end lost 4 bases, and 7 bases lay between the germline ends. The CDR3 is 12 residues long. Germline V gives CDR1 SGHRS, CDR2 YFSETQ. The CDR3 protein is CASSWDSETQYF. The CDR3 DNA follows: TGCGCCAGCAGCTGGGACTCAGAGACCCAGTACTTC.

The J gene is TRBJ2-2, the V gene TRBV11-2, with no clear D. Germline CDR1 reads SGHAT; CDR2 reads FQNNGV. This CDR3 region has 13 residues. Trimming removed 3 bases at V and 1 base at J, with 3 bases between. CDR3 DNA sequence: TGTGCCAGCAGCTTTCTGAACACCGGGGAGCTGTTTTTT. Translated, it gives CASSFLNTGELFF.

This sequence joins TRBV28 and TRBJ2-7, with 7 bases fitting TRBD1. J was trimmed by 3 bases and V by 4 bases; bases with no gene match: 9. The CDR3 loop spans 15 amino acids. CDR1 MDHEN and CDR2 SYDVKM come from the germline V gene. CDR3 region: CASSSTGEGDYEQYF. CDR3 in DNA: TGTGCCAGCAGTTCCACAGGGGAAGGAGACTACGAGCAGTACTTC.

The chain has TRBV14 and TRBJ2-1, with unresolved D. Between the trimmed V and J ends, which lost 2 bases and 7 bases, there was a span of 21 bases. The germline gives CDR1 SGHDN, CDR2 FVKESK. The CDR3 runs 17 residues. CDR3 nucleotides: TGTGCCAGCAGCCAATTCCCTGCTAGATCTCCTTGGAATGAGCAGTTCTTC. Its protein product is CASSQFPARSPWNEQFF.

The chain links TRBV5-1 to TRBJ2-7, with D perhaps TRBD2 (6 bases). Trimming shortened V by 4 bases and J by 0 bases, and 17 bases separated the two germline ends. The CDR3 is 16 amino acids. Germline CDR1 and CDR2: SGHRS and YFSETQ. CDR3: CASSISSAGTSYEQYF. CDR3 bases: TGCGCCAGCAGCATATCCTCAGCGGGCACCTCCTACGAGCAGTACTTC.

In the case of this clone: Other DNA variants within this sample encode the same CDR3. This chain uses TRBV7-2 with TRBJ1-1; D is ambiguous. The CDR3 has 15 residues. CDR1 is SGHTA, CDR2 FQGNSA, per germline. Trimming removed 2 bases at V and 0 bases at J, with 10 bases between. Written as DNA, the CDR3 is TGTGCCAGCAGCTTATTGGGAGGGTTGAACACTGAAGCTTTCTTT. As protein: CASSLLGGLNTEAFF.

The table lists this clone with a count of one. The same CDR3 is also encoded by other DNA sequences in this sample. This chain connects TRBV9 to TRBJ2-5, with D hard to call. V lost 0 bases and J lost 1, with 4 bases in between. This CDR3 is built from 13 residues. From germline, CDR1 is SGDLS and CDR2 YYNGEE. CDR3 sequence: CASSVAIQETQYF. DNA of the CDR3: TGTGCCAGCAGCGTAGCTATCCAAGAGACCCAGTACTTC.

This chain connects TRBV2 to TRBJ2-7, with 7 bases identical to TRBD1. With V trimmed by 4 bases and J by 4 bases, 16 bases remained unmatched. Germline assignment: CDR1 SNHLY and CDR2 FYNNEI. CDR3 length: 17 amino acids. CDR3 bases: TGTGCCAGCAGTGCCAACCCCATCCCAGGGGGTTCGTACGAGCAGTACTTC. Protein: CASSANPIPGGSYEQYF.

This clone appeared once. The chain links TRBV18 to TRBJ2-3; D unresolved. The germline CDR1 and CDR2 sequences are KGHSH and LQKENI. V was shortened by 4 bases and J by 2 bases, with 13 bases between the two germline ends. The CDR3 runs to 15 residues. The CDR3 DNA reads TGTGCCAGCTCACTAACTTCGCACCTCACAGATACGCAGTATTTT. It specifies CASSLTSHLTDTQYF.

The genes are TRBV20-1 and TRBJ2-3; D is unclear. This CDR3 is 11 amino acids long. Germline CDR1 reads DFQATT; CDR2 reads SNEGSKA (reference sequence). Trimming removed 7 bases from V and 2 bases from J, with 7 bases in between. The CDR3, as DNA: TGCAGTGTTGAGATCACAGATACGCAGTATTTT. This gives the protein CSVEITDTQYF.

The rearrangement uses TRBV11-2 and TRBJ2-1; the D gene is possibly TRBD2 (5 bases). This CDR3 is built from 12 residues. Germline V gene lookup returns CDR1 SGHAT and CDR2 FQNNGV. Trimming removed 3 bases from V and 7 bases from J, with 7 bases in between. The CDR3: CASSFPGNEQFF. In DNA form, the CDR3 reads TGTGCCAGCAGCTTTCCGGGGAATGAGCAGTTCTTC. Full variable domain (remainder filled in from reference TRBV11-2 and TRBJ2-1): EAGVAQSPRYKIIEKRQSVAFWCNPISGHATLYWYQQILGQGPKLLIQFQNNGVVDDSQLPKDRFSAERLKGVDSTLKIQPAKLEDSAVYLCASSFPGNEQFFGPGTRLTVL.

The chain combines TRBV30 with TRBJ2-1; 10 bases fit TRBD2. CDR3 length equals 12 residues. J gave up 7 bases and V 4 bases, and 1 base lay outside the gene matches. The V gene's germline CDR1 is GTSNPN and CDR2 SVGIG (reference sequence). CDR3 nucleotides: TGTGCCTGGACTAGCGGGAGTAATGAGCAGTTCTTC. Its protein is CAWTSGSNEQFF. Filled out from reference TRBV30 and TRBJ2-1, the complete variable domain reads SQTIHQWPATLVQPVGSPLSLECTVEGTSNPNLYWYRQAAGRGLQLLFYSVGIGQISSEVPQNLSASRPQDRQFILSSKKLLLSDSGFYLCAWTSGSNEQFFGPGTRLTVL.

The chain employs TRBV6-1 and TRBJ1-5, with 7 bases that match TRBD1. The CDR3 loop spans 14 amino acids. Trimming took 7 bases from V and 3 from J; bases not matched to a gene: 6. Germline loops: CDR1 MNHNS, CDR2 SASEGT. CDR3 nucleotide sequence: TGTGCCAGCAACCCGGACAGGATCAATCAGCCCCAGCATTTT. This gives the protein CASNPDRINQPQHF.

This clone was recorded only once. The chain recombines TRBV6-1 with TRBJ1-5; TRBD1 is a possible D gene (5 bases). Deletions cut 8 bases from V and 3 bases from J, with 14 bases between. Germline V CDR1 and CDR2: MNHNS, SASEGT. The CDR3 loop spans 14 amino acids. DNA of the CDR3: TGTGCCAGCCAGGGACGGACTCTCAATCAGCCCCAGCATTTT. This sequence encodes CASQGRTLNQPQHF.

This clone was seen a single time. One junction end does not reproduce the germline sequence, and a read error may be involved. The V gene is TRBV19, the J gene TRBJ2-7; D is unclear. Germline CDR1 is LNHDA and CDR2 is SQIVND (reference sequence). The CDR3 has 13 amino acids. The CDR3 bases are TGTGCCAGTAGTCCAAGGGCCTCCAACGAGCAGTACTTC. It encodes CASSPRASNEQYF. Full variable domain (missing parts from reference TRBV19 and TRBJ2-7): DGGITQSPKYLFRKEGQNVTLSCEQNLNHDAMYWYRQDPGQGLRLIYYSQIVNDFQKGDIAEGYSVSREKKESFPLTVTSAQKNPTAFYLCASSPRASNEQYFGPGTRLTVT.

The chain joins TRBV11-2 to TRBJ2-7; D possibly corresponds to TRBD2 (6 bases). Germline CDR1 reads SGHAT; CDR2 reads FQNNGV. V dropped 6 bases and J dropped 7 bases, with 13 bases sitting between them. This CDR3 is built from 12 residues. Here the CDR3 DNA reads TGTGCCAGCAGAACCCTTCGGGGGGAGCAGTACTTC. Translating gives CASRTLRGEQYF. Full variable domain (outside the CDR3, taken from reference TRBV11-2 and TRBJ2-7): EAGVAQSPRYKIIEKRQSVAFWCNPISGHATLYWYQQILGQGPKLLIQFQNNGVVDDSQLPKDRFSAERLKGVDSTLKIQPAKLEDSAVYLCASRTLRGEQYFGPGTRLTVT.

The rearrangement joins TRBV7-6 to TRBJ2-5; 7 nucleotides match TRBD1. Trimming at V came to 1 base and at J to 6 bases, leaving 8 bases not matched to a gene. The germline V gene has CDR1 SGHVS and CDR2 FNYEAQ. The CDR3 runs 15 residues. CDR3 sequence reads: CASSLGTGRTQTQYF. CDR3 bases: TGTGCCAGCAGCTTAGGGACAGGTCGTACACAGACCCAGTACTTC.

The rearrangement links TRBV28 to TRBJ1-5; D perhaps matches TRBD1 (5 bases). This CDR3 contains 14 residues. Trimming left V 2 bases short and J 8 bases short, with 13 bases between. Germline V gene lookup returns CDR1 MDHEN and CDR2 SYDVKM. CDR3 coding DNA: TGTGCCAGCAGTTTACCTAGGCGAGGGGAGCCCCAGCATTTT. Protein sequence: CASSLPRRGEPQHF.